The rows below give T cell receptor beta chains drawn from one sample of a study of T-cell reconstitution after alpha-beta-depleted transplantation in children. TCRdb called the PCR reads again in MiXCR, with one record for every CDR3 protein. The repertoire has just over 950,000 distinct CDR3 sequences, around 30% of them found once; the top ten carry over 25%. The specimen was PBMCs, mostly from graft donor cells, collected 360 days after TCRalphabeta/CD19-depleted stem cell transplant. The receptors originated from a boy in the first two years of life who had a stem cell transplant for SCID, so the T cells may come from the graft donor. Each CDR3 is given with its conserved first and last residue. The D gene is left open where the match is weak. Only part of the rows carry a size: once, few, many, or a class if the clone is expanded.

j_call	v_call	clone_size	d_call	cdr3_nt	cdr3_aa
TRBJ2-2	TRBV27	NA	NA	TGTGCCAGCAGGGCCGACAGGCTGAACGGGGAGCTGTTTTTT	CASRADRLNGELFF
TRBJ2-2	TRBV19	few	NA	TGTGCCAGTAGTATACAGGGGAACACCGGGGAGCTGTTTTTT	CASSIQGNTGELFF
TRBJ2-1	TRBV9	few	TRBD2	TGTGCCAGCAGCCCCACTAGCGGGGGGACCTCCTACAATGAGCAGTTCTTC	CASSPTSGGTSYNEQFF
TRBJ2-1	TRBV12-3/TRBV12-4	few	TRBD1	TGTGCCAGCAGTCCCGGACAGGACAGGGGGAACAATGAGCAGTTCTTC	CASSPGQDRGNNEQFF
TRBJ2-7	TRBV20-1	NA	TRBD1	TGCAGTGCTAGAGATCGCGGGACAGGAGGTCACGAGCAGTACTTC	CSARDRGTGGHEQYF
TRBJ2-3	TRBV29-1	NA	NA	TGCAGCGTTCGGACTATGGCAGATACGCAGTATTTT	CSVRTMADTQYF
TRBJ2-5	TRBV4-3	once	TRBD1	TGCGCCAGCAGCCAAGATATCCCAGGGGGCGGGCAAGAGACCCAGTACTTC	CASSQDIPGGGQETQYF
TRBJ2-7	TRBV29-1	few	TRBD1	TGCAGCGTTGTAGGGGGCCCCCACTCCTACGAGCAGTACTTC	CSVVGGPHSYEQYF
TRBJ2-5	TRBV5-1	NA	TRBD1	TGCGCCAGCAGCTTGGCCGGACAGGGTCTACAGACCCAGTACTTC	CASSLAGQGLQTQYF
TRBJ2-1	TRBV20-1	NA	TRBD2	TGCAGTGCTAGAGTAAGCGGGGTAACTAACAATGAGCAGTTCTTC	CSARVSGVTNNEQFF
TRBJ2-5	TRBV11-2	NA	TRBD1	TGTGCCAGCAGATCAGGGGGCCATTCGAAGACCCAGTACTTC	CASRSGGHSKTQYF
TRBJ1-3	TRBV18	NA	NA	TGTGCCAGCTCACCATTGGTCTCTGGAAACACCATATATTTT	CASSPLVSGNTIYF
TRBJ2-2	TRBV18	few	NA	TGTGCCAGCTCACCGGGACTCCAGAACACCGGGGAGCTGTTTTTT	CASSPGLQNTGELFF
TRBJ2-1	TRBV7-9	many	NA	TGTGCCAGCAGCTCACCCTACTCCTACAATGAGCAGTTCTTC	CASSSPYSYNEQFF
TRBJ2-7	TRBV7-2	many	NA	TGTGCCAGCAGCTTATCCTTGACAGTTGCAATCTACGAGCAGTACTTC	CASSLSLTVAIYEQYF
TRBJ2-2	TRBV27	few	NA	TGTGCCAGCAGCAGGGTTTGGTTAAACACCGGGGAGCTGTTTTTT	CASSRVWLNTGELFF
TRBJ2-1	TRBV11-2	few	TRBD2	TGTGCCAGCAGCTTAGATCCCGGGACTAGCGGATCACAGGAGACAGTCTACAATGAGCAGTTCTTC	CASSLDPGTSGSQETVYNEQFF
TRBJ2-3	TRBV6-5	NA	NA	TGTGCCAGCAGTTACTCCCCGGGGAGCACAGATACGCAGTATTTT	CASSYSPGSTDTQYF
TRBJ1-1	TRBV20-1	few	TRBD1	TGCAGTGCTAGACCGCGGGACAGGGGGGAATTGGGAACTGAAGCTTTCTTT	CSARPRDRGELGTEAFF
TRBJ2-1	TRBV7-8	few	NA	TGTGCCAGCAGCCGGGGCTTCTACAATGAGCAGTTCTTC	CASSRGFYNEQFF
TRBJ2-2	TRBV7-3	few	NA	TGTGCCAGCAGCCTACTTCTGAACACCGGGGAGCTGTTTTTT	CASSLLLNTGELFF
TRBJ2-1	TRBV7-8	NA	NA	TGTGCCAGCAGCTTAGCGCTTTGGGGGGCCTATTACAATGAGCAGTTCTTC	CASSLALWGAYYNEQFF
TRBJ2-3	TRBV5-1	NA	TRBD1	TGCGCCAGCAGCCTCACCGGGACAGGGTTGTATTTT	CASSLTGTGLYF
TRBJ2-3	TRBV7-2	few	NA	TGTGCCAGCAGCTATCGGGGGAATTGGGGCACAGATACGCAGTATTTT	CASSYRGNWGTDTQYF
TRBJ1-5	TRBV10-2	NA	NA	TGCGCCAGCAAACTCCCGCCCGGCTGGTGTGCCCAGCCCCAGCATTTT	CASKLPPGWCAQPQHF
TRBJ2-2	TRBV5-1	NA	NA	TGCGCCAGCAGGATGGAGAACACCGGGGAGCTGTTTTTT	CASRMENTGELFF
TRBJ2-7	TRBV20-1	many	NA	TGCAGTATCGACGACTACGAGCAGTACTTC	CSIDDYEQYF
TRBJ1-1	TRBV7-9	NA	NA	TGTGCCAGCAGCTTAGGAGACAGGCTGAGAGGGGAAGCTTTCTTT	CASSLGDRLRGEAFF
TRBJ1-2	TRBV7-9	NA	NA	TGTGCCAGCAGCCAGACAGGATGGGGCTACACCTTC	CASSQTGWGYTF
TRBJ1-4	TRBV4-1	once	NA	TGCGCCAGCAGCCAAGCCGGGTTTGGGAAACTGTTTTTT	CASSQAGFGKLFF
TRBJ1-1	TRBV2	NA	NA	TGTGCCAGCAGTGGGTATGAGAACACTGAAGCTTTCTTT	CASSGYENTEAFF
TRBJ2-5	TRBV6-5	many	NA	TGTGCCAGCAGTTACTCACCAGGGGGACTACAAGAGACCCAGTACTTC	CASSYSPGGLQETQYF
TRBJ2-2	TRBV4-1	few	TRBD2	TGCGCCAGCAGCCACCTACCGGGACTAGGACCCACCGGGGAGCTGTTTTTT	CASSHLPGLGPTGELFF
TRBJ2-1	TRBV20-1	NA	TRBD2	TGCAGTGCTAGAGATGCTAGCGGGCCTGCCGAGCAGTTCTTC	CSARDASGPAEQFF
TRBJ2-1	TRBV5-6	few	NA	TGTGCCAGCAGCTGGGGGGCTGAGCAGTTCTTC	CASSWGAEQFF
TRBJ1-1	TRBV11-2	few	NA	TGTGCCAGCAGCTTAGATCGATTGAGGGACACTGAAGCTTTCTTT	CASSLDRLRDTEAFF
TRBJ2-3	TRBV4-2	NA	NA	TGTGCCAGCAGCCAAGAGCCCCCGCCCACAGATACGCAGTATTTT	CASSQEPPPTDTQYF
TRBJ2-3	TRBV10-2	NA	NA	TGCGCCAGCAGCGCCACGAGGTCTAGCACAGATACGCAGTATTTT	CASSATRSSTDTQYF
TRBJ2-7	TRBV10-3	NA	TRBD2	TGTGCCATCAGTGAGTCACTACTAGCGTCCTACGAGCAGTACTTC	CAISESLLASYEQYF
TRBJ1-1	TRBV20-1	NA	NA	TGCAGTGCTAGAGAGCGGGGGAGGGGGACTGAAGCTTTCTTT	CSARERGRGTEAFF
TRBJ2-3	TRBV20-1	few	NA	TGCAGTGGATGGGCGGGAATGGGCCCTGATACGCAGTATTTT	CSGWAGMGPDTQYF
TRBJ2-3	TRBV5-1	few	NA	TGCGCCAGCAGCGGGCCTACTAGCACAGATACGCAGTATTTT	CASSGPTSTDTQYF
TRBJ2-7	TRBV19	few	NA	TGTGCCAGTAGTATAACGGACTGGTACAAATCCTACGAGCAGTACTTC	CASSITDWYKSYEQYF
TRBJ2-7	TRBV18	NA	NA	TGTGCCAGCTCACCGGAGGGCCCAAACTACGAGCAGTACTTC	CASSPEGPNYEQYF
TRBJ2-7	TRBV4-2	NA	NA	TGTGCCAGCAGCCAAGAGGTGGCAGAAGGGCAGTACTTC	CASSQEVAEGQYF